This is a list of T cell receptor beta chains from one sample in a study of Ad26.COV2.S vaccination and SARS-CoV-2 variants. Measured with immunoSEQ multiplex PCR; TCRdb has only the in-frame clones, and not every one. The table lists some 290,000 clones, more than 70% of them singletons, with around 2% in the top ten. Source: peripheral blood, taken in a trial of Ad26.COV2.S vaccine versus placebo. These receptors were obtained from a person aged 18 to 59 who received the Ad26.COV2.S COVID-19 vaccine or a placebo. Both conserved end residues are part of each CDR3. A D gene is named only where the DNA matches it firmly. Part of the rows lack a size; the others show once, few, many or a class for expanded clones.

TRBJ1-2 TRBV4-3 . few TGCGCCAGCAGCCAAGATAAATCCCCATTCTATGGCTACACCTTC CASSQDKSPFYGYTF
TRBJ2-7 TRBV19 . . TGTGCCACCCTTAACAGGGACTCCTACGAGCAGTACTTC CATLNRDSYEQYF
TRBJ1-3 TRBV7-9 . . TGTGCCAGCAGCTTAGGGTCCTCTGGAAACACCATATATTTT CASSLGSSGNTIYF
TRBJ1-6 TRBV9 . . TGTGCCAGCAGCGTAGATCCGGCTCGGTCACCCCTCCACTTT CASSVDPARSPLHF
TRBJ2-2 TRBV5-1 . few TGCGCCAGCAGCTTTATGAATGGGGCAGTCTTCACCGGGGAGCTGTTTTTT CASSFMNGAVFTGELFF
TRBJ2-3 TRBV18 TRBD1 . TGTGCCAGCTCACTAAGACAGGGGGAGACAGATACGCAGTATTTT CASSLRQGETDTQYF
TRBJ2-1 TRBV5-5 . . TGTGCCAGCAGCTTACTAAATGAGCAGTTCTTC CASSLLNEQFF
TRBJ1-2 TRBV30 TRBD1 few TGTGCCTGGAGAAAGTCATTTACTCGCGTGGGGACAGTATCGAGCTATGGCTACACCTTC CAWRKSFTRVGTVSSYGYTF
TRBJ1-6 TRBV9 TRBD1 . TGTGCCAGCAGCGTAGAACCAGGGGGCGAGAATTCACCCCTCCACTTT CASSVEPGGENSPLHF
TRBJ1-4 TRBV7-8 TRBD1 . TGTGCCAGCAGCACCCGACAGGGGACCTTTGAAAAACTGTTTTTT CASSTRQGTFEKLFF
TRBJ1-1 TRBV5-4 . . TGTGCCAGCAGCGTTGACAGCAAGAACACTGAAGCTTTCTTT CASSVDSKNTEAFF
TRBJ1-6 TRBV6-5 TRBD1 . TGTGCCAGCAGCCGACAGGGACCGGATTCACCCCTCCACTTT CASSRQGPDSPLHF
TRBJ2-3 TRBV18 . . TGTGCCAGCTCACCGACGGGGACCACAGATACGCAGTATTTT CASSPTGTTDTQYF
TRBJ1-5 TRBV5-3 . . TGTGCCAGAAGCTTGTGGGGGTATGCAACTCCCCATCAGCCCCAGCATTTT CARSLWGYATPHQPQHF
TRBJ2-2 TRBV10-3 TRBD2 few TGTGCCATCAGTGAGTCCGGGGAGGGCAGTCCCGGGGAGCTGTTTTTT CAISESGEGSPGELFF
TRBJ1-6 TRBV6-1 . . TGTGCCAGCAGTGAAGGGGGGACGGCGACTTCACCCCTCCACTTT CASSEGGTATSPLHF
TRBJ2-7 TRBV18 . once TGTGCCAGCTCACCAGAACTAGCCTACGAGCAGTACTTC CASSPELAYEQYF
TRBJ1-1 TRBV7-9 . few TGTGCCAGCAGCTTTTCACAGGGGAACACTGAAGCTTTCTTT CASSFSQGNTEAFF
TRBJ1-3 TRBV6-1 . . TGTGCCAGCAGTGAAACCCACAGGGACTACTCTGGAAACACCATATATTTT CASSETHRDYSGNTIYF
TRBJ2-2 TRBV21-1 . . TGTGCCAGCACCACGGGGACAGCTCATACCGCGAACACCGGGGAGCTGTTTTTT CASTTGTAHTANTGELFF
TRBJ2-1 TRBV2 TRBD1 . TGTGCCAGCAGCCCGACAGGGGGCGTCTACAATGAGCAGTTCTTC CASSPTGGVYNEQFF
TRBJ2-5 TRBV5-1 TRBD2 . TGCGCCAGCAGCGCCGTGACTAGCGGAGAGACCCAGTACTTC CASSAVTSGETQYF
TRBJ2-4 TRBV19 . few TGTGCCAGTAGTACGGCGGTAGCCAAAAACATTCAGTACTTC CASSTAVAKNIQYF
TRBJ1-2 TRBV14 . once TGTGCCAGCAGCCAAGTGGACGGCTCCTATGGCTACACCTTC CASSQVDGSYGYTF
TRBJ1-2 TRBV4-2 . . TGTGCCAGCAGCCAAACCTCCGGTACCGCCTATGGCTACACCTTC CASSQTSGTAYGYTF
TRBJ2-3 TRBV5-1 . . TGCGCCAGCAGCGCAGACAGTCCTGGCACAGATACGCAGTATTTT CASSADSPGTDTQYF
TRBJ2-5 TRBV30 TRBD1 . TGTGCCTGGAGTGCCGACAGGGGGACCCAGTACTTC CAWSADRGTQYF
TRBJ1-4 TRBV5-4 . . TGTGCCAGCAGCCCGGATGGGGGGATGAATGAAAAACTGTTTTTT CASSPDGGMNEKLFF
TRBJ2-5 TRBV18 . . TGTGCCAGCTCACCAGGAACCTCGTACCAAGAGACCCAGTACTTC CASSPGTSYQETQYF
TRBJ1-4 TRBV30 . . TGTGCCTGGAGTGGTCCCTACAGGGCAACTAATGAAAAACTGTTTTTT CAWSGPYRATNEKLFF
TRBJ2-7 TRBV5-1 . . TGCGCCAGCAGCCCCACAGGGAACGAGCAGTACTTC CASSPTGNEQYF
TRBJ2-1 TRBV10-3 TRBD2 . TGTGCCATCAGCACACTAGCGGGGGGGCCGAGGGAGCAGTTCTTC CAISTLAGGPREQFF
TRBJ1-2 TRBV7-2 TRBD1 . TGTGCCAGCAGCTCGGACAGGGGGCTGTATGGCTACACCTTC CASSSDRGLYGYTF
TRBJ1-2 TRBV12-1 . . TGTGCCAGCAGCTTTCTTCAGGCGAGTGGTGGCTACACCTTC CASSFLQASGGYTF
TRBJ1-2 TRBV27 TRBD1 . TGTGCCAGCGCCTACCGGGACAGTCATAACTATGGCTACACCTTC CASAYRDSHNYGYTF
TRBJ1-5 TRBV7-9 TRBD1 . TGTGCCAGCAGCTTTACAGGGGGCGTAGGGCCCCAGCATTTT CASSFTGGVGPQHF
TRBJ2-3 TRBV30 . few TGTGCCTGGAGTGGGTCCCACCAGGGAATGCAAGATACGCAGTATTTT CAWSGSHQGMQDTQYF
TRBJ2-1 TRBV3-1/TRBV3-2 . . TGTGCCAGCAGCCATATGCGAAATTCCTACAATGAGCAGTTCTTC CASSHMRNSYNEQFF
TRBJ1-5 TRBV6-2/TRBV6-3 TRBD1 . TGTGCCAGCAGTTACAGGGGGCTCGATCAGCCCCAGCATTTT CASSYRGLDQPQHF
TRBJ2-7 TRBV13 TRBD1 . TGTGCCAGCAGCCGGGACAGATCCTACGAGCAGTACTTC CASSRDRSYEQYF
TRBJ1-2 TRBV6-5 . . TGTGCCAGCAAGCAGTCTACGGACTATGGCTACACCTTC CASKQSTDYGYTF
TRBJ2-2 TRBV6-5 . . TGTGCCAGTCAGCGATTGAACACCGGGGAGCTGTTTTTT CASQRLNTGELFF
TRBJ1-1 TRBV7-9 . . TGTGCCAGCAGCTTAGCGGGGATTGTTCCCGAAGCTTTCTTT CASSLAGIVPEAFF
TRBJ1-2 TRBV24-1 . . TGTGCCACCAGTGACTTAAGTCGTCACCGGGCCAGCTATGGCTACACCTTC CATSDLSRHRASYGYTF
TRBJ2-3 TRBV29-1 . . TGCAGCGTTGCCACAGATACGCAGTATTTT CSVATDTQYF
TRBJ2-2 TRBV9 . few TGTGCCAGCAGCGTATATGGCAACACCGGGGAGCTGTTTTTT CASSVYGNTGELFF
TRBJ2-3 TRBV9 . . TGTGCCAGCAGCGTAGGTGGGGGGGCCCCCCCGGATACGCAGTATTTT CASSVGGGAPPDTQYF
TRBJ1-3 TRBV30 TRBD1 . TGTGCCTGGACCCCCGTGTGGGACAGCTCTGGAAACACCATATATTTT CAWTPVWDSSGNTIYF
TRBJ2-7 TRBV14 TRBD1 once TGTGCCAGCAGCCATTTGCTTACAGGGGGCTACGAGCAGTACTTC CASSHLLTGGYEQYF
TRBJ1-1 TRBV11-2 . . TGTGCCAGCACCCAGGAGGGGGAGGGGAGATGGGCTTTCTTT CASTQEGEGRWAFF
TRBJ2-3 TRBV9 TRBD2 . TGTGCCAGCAGCGTATTAGCGGGGGTAGCAGATACGCAGTATTTT CASSVLAGVADTQYF
TRBJ1-2 TRBV10-3 . . TGTGCCGGCACGCAGGGTATAGACTATGGCTACACCTTC CAGTQGIDYGYTF
TRBJ2-5 TRBV5-1 . . TGCGCCAGCAGCCCCCTTGAGTTGACTGCGGAGACCCAGTACTTC CASSPLELTAETQYF